A single sample gave rise to the 8 T cell receptor beta chains below, sequenced in a study of graft-versus-host responses after intestinal transplantation. These receptors have no identified antigens. Profiled with immunoSEQ multiplex PCR; TCRdb holds only in-frame clones, not every one. The sample has around 71,000 clones; around 96% are singletons. The sample here was unstimulated CD8+ T cells sorted from spleen or lymph node cells, taken before intestinal transplant. The receptor source for this set is a human donor who received an intestinal transplant.

The chain links TRBV9 to TRBJ2-2; 9 bases are a match to TRBD2. This CDR3 has 16 amino acids. CDR1 and CDR2 from the germline V gene are SGDLS and YYNGEE. The ends lost 2 bases at V and 6 bases at J; junction bases unmatched: 8. This CDR3 is CASSVSSGIGAGELFF. Here the CDR3 DNA reads TGTGCCAGCAGCGTCTCTAGCGGGATAGGTGCCGGGGAGCTGTTTTTT.

The rearrangement uses TRBV7-3 and TRBJ1-1, with D perhaps matching TRBD1 (5 bases). V lost 3 bases to trimming and J lost 4 bases, with 12 bases between them. The CDR3 spans 14 residues. Germline values: CDR1 SGHTA, CDR2 FQGTGA. Here the CDR3 reads CASSFFGGSTEAFF. In DNA, the CDR3 is TGTGCCAGCAGCTTTTTCGGGGGTAGCACTGAAGCTTTCTTT.

The chain combines TRBV27 with TRBJ2-7, with a possible D match to TRBD2 (6 bases). The CDR3 covers 13 residues. Trimming stripped 2 bases from V and 5 bases from J, with 10 bases between. Germline V gives CDR1 MNHEY, CDR2 SMNVEV (reference sequence). The CDR3 nucleotides read TGTGCCAGCAGTTTAACGGGACTGGACGAGCAGTACTTC. The encoded protein is CASSLTGLDEQYF.

The V gene is TRBV15, the J gene TRBJ2-1; maybe TRBD2 (6 bases). The CDR3 loop spans 16 amino acids. Germline values: CDR1 LNHNV, CDR2 YYDKDF (reference sequence). Trimming stripped 3 bases from V and 5 bases from J, with 17 bases between. This CDR3 reads CATSSDPGTQNNEQFF. CDR3 coding DNA: TGTGCCACCAGCAGCGACCCCGGGACTCAAAACAATGAGCAGTTCTTC.

The chain has TRBV9 and TRBJ2-1, with 11 bases matching TRBD2. V was pared by 4 bases and J by 2 bases, with 5 bases of the junction left unmatched. The CDR3 runs to 16 residues. Germline values: CDR1 SGDLS, CDR2 YYNGEE. CDR3 nucleotides: TGTGCCAGCAGCCCCGGGACTAGCGGAACCTACAATGAGCAGTTCTTC. It translates to CASSPGTSGTYNEQFF.

The chain is built from TRBV7-8 and TRBJ2-3; 7 nucleotides agree with TRBD2. This CDR3 is built from 16 residues. Germline assignment: CDR1 SGHVS and CDR2 FQNEAQ. V shed 3 bases, J shed 1 base, and the junction held 7 bases outside the gene matches. CDR3 coding DNA: TGTGCCAGCAGCTTCCCCGGGGGGTTAGGCACAGATACGCAGTATTTT. Translated: CASSFPGGLGTDTQYF.

In this sample, this clone turned up once. V gene TRBV6-1 combines with J gene TRBJ1-2; D perhaps matches TRBD1 (6 bases). The V end lost 4 bases, the J end lost 6 bases, and 24 bases lay between the germline ends. This CDR3 is built from 17 residues. Looked up from germline, CDR1 is MNHNS and CDR2 is SASEGT. In DNA form, the CDR3 reads TGTGCCAGCAGTGTGCCCGACGGGGGGGCTTCTAAGAATGGCTACACCTTC. It encodes CASSVPDGGASKNGYTF.

This clone came up once. The chain has TRBV29-1 and TRBJ2-7; D uncertain. Trimming shortened V by 5 bases and J by 2 bases, and 19 bases separated the two germline ends. The CDR3 totals 15 residues. The germline V gene encodes CDR1 SQVTM and CDR2 ANQGSEA. CDR3 protein: CSVRIASEIPYEQYF. CDR3 nucleotides: TGCAGCGTTCGAATTGCGTCAGAGATACCCTACGAGCAGTACTTC.